These T cell receptor beta chains were read from a single sample in a study of patients and donors after allogeneic stem cell transplantation. Each CDR3 protein gets one entry after TCRdb re-called the RT-PCR reads with MiXCR. The sample holds about 230,000 distinct CDR3 sequences, 14% seen once. Sequenced: blood, either unsorted or a sorted T cell fraction (not recorded which). The receptors originated from a human donor who was either an allogeneic HSCT recipient or a stem cell or donor lymphocyte infusion donor (not recorded which). It is not recorded whose cells these are; they may come from a transplant donor. The CDR3 runs from the conserved cysteine through the conserved F or W. D genes are given only for firm matches. Clone size is stated in some rows and not others, as once, few, many or a class when expanded.

clone size,D gene,J gene,V gene,CDR3 DNA,CDR3 protein
many,TRBD1,TRBJ2-1,TRBV12-3/TRBV12-4,TGTGCCAGCACCCAAACAGGGGCAAAGAGGAATGAGCAGTTCTTC,CASTQTGAKRNEQFF
few,TRBD2,TRBJ2-3,TRBV12-3/TRBV12-4,TGTGCCAGCACCCCACTAGCGGGGGGGCGAGCAGATACGCAGTATTTT,CASTPLAGGRADTQYF
many,TRBD1,TRBJ1-1,TRBV29-1,TGCAGCGTTGAAGGACAGGGAGGGACTGAAGCTTTCTTT,CSVEGQGGTEAFF
many,NA,TRBJ1-1,TRBV19,TGTGCCAGTAGTATAGAGGGGGTGAACACTGAAGCTTTCTTT,CASSIEGVNTEAFF
few,TRBD1,TRBJ1-2,TRBV20-1,TGCAGTGCTTCAACGTCTCTAGGGGACAGGGAGCCATATGGCTACACCTTC,CSASTSLGDREPYGYTF
NA,NA,TRBJ2-4,TRBV20-1,TGCAGTGCTCCAGGGCTACGAAGGAACATTCAGTACTTC,CSAPGLRRNIQYF
few,TRBD2,TRBJ2-5,TRBV12-3/TRBV12-4,TGTGCCAGCAGCCGACTAGCGGGAAAGGAGACCCAGTACTTC,CASSRLAGKETQYF
few,TRBD2,TRBJ2-3,TRBV20-1,TGCAGTGCTCCACCCCATAGCGGGAGGGCCGGGGGGGATACGCAGTATTTT,CSAPPHSGRAGGDTQYF
NA,TRBD1,TRBJ1-6,TRBV5-1,TGCGCCAGCAGCTCGTCCAGGGGGGGGAACTATAATTCACCCCTCCACTTT,CASSSSRGGNYNSPLHF
NA,NA,TRBJ2-5,TRBV7-9,TGTGCCAGCAGCCCAACCGGGACACCCGAAGAGACCCAGTACTTC,CASSPTGTPEETQYF
few,TRBD1,TRBJ1-3,TRBV7-2,TGTGCCAGCAGCACCCGGACAGGTTCTGGAAACACCATATATTTT,CASSTRTGSGNTIYF
NA,NA,TRBJ2-3,TRBV6-1,TGTGCCAGCAGTAGGCGGGACGCCACCGATACGCAGTATTTT,CASSRRDATDTQYF
NA,NA,TRBJ1-6,TRBV9,TGTGCCAGCAGCTTCAAGGGGTTATTCAATTCACCCCTCCACTTT,CASSFKGLFNSPLHF
many,NA,TRBJ2-7,TRBV5-1,TGCGCCAGCAGCTTGGGAGGCCAAAGCTCCTACGAGCAGTACTTC,CASSLGGQSSYEQYF
few,NA,TRBJ2-7,TRBV6-6,TGTGCCAGCACCAGGAATACCTACGAGCAGTACTTC,CASTRNTYEQYF
few,NA,TRBJ2-5,TRBV4-2,TGTGCCAGCAGCCATTCAGGCGGGCCCGGGCAAGAGACCCAGTACTTC,CASSHSGGPGQETQYF
NA,NA,TRBJ2-5,TRBV11-2,TGTGCCAGCAGCGCTTTAGCGGCGAACCAAGAGACCCAGTACTTC,CASSALAANQETQYF
NA,NA,TRBJ2-7,TRBV12-5,TGTGCTAGTGGTTTCCGTAAACTTTCGACATCCCCCTACGAGCAGTACTTC,CASGFRKLSTSPYEQYF
few,TRBD1,TRBJ1-6,TRBV6-5,TGTGCCAGCAGTTACTCGTTTGTGGGACAGGGGTATTCACCCCTCCACTTT,CASSYSFVGQGYSPLHF
NA,NA,TRBJ1-1,TRBV5-1,TGCGCCAGCAGCTTGGCCGGGCTTCGCCAGACTGAAGCTTTCTTT,CASSLAGLRQTEAFF
many,TRBD1,TRBJ2-2,TRBV7-9,TGTGCCAGCAGCTTGGACAGGGCCATTCGGGGGACCGGGGAGCTGTTTTTT,CASSLDRAIRGTGELFF
few,NA,TRBJ1-5,TRBV21-1,TGTGCCAGCAGCACCCAAGACACCGGCAATCAGCCCCAGCATTTT,CASSTQDTGNQPQHF
few,TRBD1,TRBJ2-2,TRBV6-6,TGTGCCAGCAGCCTCAGGGGGCGCCGGGAGCTGTTTTTT,CASSLRGRRELFF
few,NA,TRBJ1-3,TRBV20-1,TGCAGTGCCCCCACGTTCGGAAACACCATATATTTT,CSAPTFGNTIYF
few,NA,TRBJ2-7,TRBV18,TGTGCCAGCTCACCGAGGACAGCCTTTAGCGGAACTTACGAGCAGTACTTC,CASSPRTAFSGTYEQYF
many,NA,TRBJ2-1,TRBV11-2,TGTGCCAGCAGCCGGGACATAGGATCGGAGCAGTTCTTC,CASSRDIGSEQFF
few,NA,TRBJ1-5,TRBV18,TGTGCCAGCTCACCAGGGGGCGGAGGGAGCAATCAGCCCCAGCATTTT,CASSPGGGGSNQPQHF
NA,NA,TRBJ1-6,TRBV7-2,TGTGCCAGCAGCTTAGGCAGCTCCGGTTCACCCCTCCACTTT,CASSLGSSGSPLHF
NA,NA,TRBJ1-1,TRBV18,TGTGCCAGCTCATTCACCTGGGGGAAGGCTGAAGCTTTCTTT,CASSFTWGKAEAFF
once,NA,TRBJ2-5,TRBV4-3,TGCGCCAGCAGCCAGGGCCTCGGGGGCCAAGAGACCCAGTACTTC,CASSQGLGGQETQYF
few,TRBD1,TRBJ1-6,TRBV5-6,TGTGCCAGCAGCACAGCGGACAGGGCTAATTCACCCCTCCACTTT,CASSTADRANSPLHF
many,NA,TRBJ1-4,TRBV5-1,TGCGCCAGCAGCCCCGGAAAGACAGCGTATGCAACTAATGAAAAACTGTTTTTT,CASSPGKTAYATNEKLFF
NA,NA,TRBJ2-7,TRBV28,TGTGCCAGCAGTGCCCCCAACTACGAGCAGTACTTC,CASSAPNYEQYF
few,NA,TRBJ1-1,TRBV5-1,TGCGCCAGCAGCTTGCTGGGGGGCACTGAAGCTTTCTTT,CASSLLGGTEAFF
few,TRBD2,TRBJ2-1,TRBV7-8,TGTGCCAGCAGCCCGTTGGGGTCGGGACTAGCGGGGATCGGGGAGCAGTTCTTC,CASSPLGSGLAGIGEQFF
many,NA,TRBJ2-2,TRBV6-4,TGTGCCAGCAGTGGGGGATCCGGGTCCGGGGAGCTGTTTTTT,CASSGGSGSGELFF
NA,NA,TRBJ2-7,TRBV5-1,TGCGCCAGCAGTGACTCGAAGGGGAGCGAGCAGTACTTC,CASSDSKGSEQYF
many,TRBD1,TRBJ2-4,TRBV6-1,TGTGCCAGCAGTGCCGACAGGGGGCCGGACATTCAGTACTTC,CASSADRGPDIQYF
many,TRBD1,TRBJ1-1,TRBV2,TGTGCCAGCCGGGACAGGGGAACCACTGAAGCTTTCTTT,CASRDRGTTEAFF
NA,NA,TRBJ2-7,TRBV12-3/TRBV12-4,TGTGCCAGCAGTTTATGTGTTCCTTCCTGCTACGAGCAGTACTTC,CASSLCVPSCYEQYF
NA,NA,TRBJ2-7,TRBV20-1,TGCAGCGCTTCCGGGACGACCTCCTACGAGCAGTACTTC,CSASGTTSYEQYF
few,TRBD2,TRBJ2-1,TRBV19,TGTGCCAGTAGTATAACAAGGGTTTCGGGACTAGCGGCTAATGAGCAGTTCTTC,CASSITRVSGLAANEQFF
few,TRBD1,TRBJ2-2,TRBV12-3/TRBV12-4,TGTGCCAGCAGTACCGGGGACAGGATAAACACCGGGGAGCTGTTTTTT,CASSTGDRINTGELFF
many,TRBD1,TRBJ1-1,TRBV7-3,TGTGCCAGCAGCTCCCCTAGACAGGGGGCGACTTTCTTT,CASSSPRQGATFF
once,NA,TRBJ2-7,TRBV9,TGTGCCAGCAGCGTAGGTACGCTTGGACAGACCTACGAGCAGTACTTC,CASSVGTLGQTYEQYF
NA,NA,TRBJ2-7,TRBV25-1,TGTGCCAGCAGCCCGGGACAATCCTCCTACGAGCAGTACTTC,CASSPGQSSYEQYF
few,TRBD2,TRBJ2-7,TRBV7-9,TGTGCCAGCAGCTTAGGCGGGGGGGCCCACGAGCAGTACTTC,CASSLGGGAHEQYF
NA,NA,TRBJ2-1,TRBV19,TGTGCCAGTAGTATTGACTGGGAGGTGCAGTTCTTC,CASSIDWEVQFF